The 3 T cell receptor beta chains given below trace back to one sample, sequenced in a study of T cell changes during pregnancy in multiple sclerosis (dated by TCRdb to 2018 to 2020). Libraries were built with the immunoSEQ multiplex PCR assay. Entries here come from immuneACCESS through TCRdb and include only in-frame sequences with V and J called. Some clones fail to appear in such tables; in the studies checked, an unresolved V gene covers under half of the shortfall, and the cause of the remainder is unknown. For this sample the table gives just over 30,000 clones, of which about 88% were detected only once. The ten largest account for about 6.4% of the sample. The sequencing here drew on CD8+ T cells from peripheral blood mononuclear cells, taken in the second trimester of pregnancy. These receptors all come from a female donor with multiple sclerosis, enrolled in a pregnancy study.

The chain uses TRBV7-9 and TRBJ2-5; 13 bases are shared with TRBD2. The CDR3 extends over 16 amino acids. Germline V gene sequence: CDR1 SEHNR, CDR2 FQNEAQ (reference sequence). V trimming: 1 base; J trimming: 1 base; junction bases outside the gene matches: 0. The CDR3 sequence is CASSLGTSGSQETQYF. The CDR3 DNA sequence: TGTGCCAGCAGCTTAGGGACTAGCGGGAGCCAAGAGACCCAGTACTTC. The variable domain in full, with the rest retrieved from reference TRBV7-9 and TRBJ2-5, is DTGVSQNPRHKITKRGQNVTFRCDPISEHNRLYWYRQTLGQGPEFLTYFQNEAQLEKSRLLSDRFSAERPKGSFSTLEIQRTEQGDSAMYLCASSLGTSGSQETQYFGPGTRLLVL.

The chain couples TRBV28 to TRBJ2-3, with 9 bases identical to TRBD1. V gave up 4 bases and J gave up 0 bases; unmatched junction bases: 2. The CDR3 has 15 residues. Germline CDR1 MDHEN, CDR2 SYDVKM. In DNA, the CDR3 is TGTGCCAGCAGTTCGGGACAGGGCAGCACAGATACGCAGTATTTT. Translation gives CASSSGQGSTDTQYF.

This clone was seen just once. The chain employs TRBV28 and TRBJ2-1; D may be TRBD1 (5 bases). Trimming pared 5 bases from V and 8 bases from J, leaving 16 bases between. The CDR3 extends over 14 amino acids. Germline V gene lookup returns CDR1 MDHEN and CDR2 SYDVKM. CDR3 DNA sequence: TGTGCCAGCAGTAGTACAAAGGGGTGGGATGAGCAGTTCTTC. Protein sequence: CASSSTKGWDEQFF.